This section outlines one T cell receptor beta chain sequence together with its context. V dropped 2 bases and J dropped 7; count of bases not matched to a gene: 6. This CDR3 has 15 residues. Per germline, CDR1 MNHEY and CDR2 SVGEGT. This sample was taken from a study of blood T cell repertoires in COVID-19. Study details: T cells, B-cell-depleted T cells, or PBMCs provided the cDNA or gDNA that served as material.

In the study's own analysis: Scientists estimated how many nucleated cells there were by amplifying reference gene primers. Clones were read by immunoSEQ multiplex PCR, and TCRdb kept only the in-frame ones, dropping some. The V and J calls and clone size were taken over from that table, and D and trimming were inferred from the DNA. Altogether 250,000 to 300,000 clones are present, more than 85% being singletons, with the ten largest covering around 4.4%. The receptor was derived from a man aged 40-50 years with acute or convalescent COVID-19. Input material: peripheral blood. The J gene is TRBJ2-7, the V gene TRBV6-2 or TRBV6-3, with TRBD1 identical over 12 bases. CDR3 nucleotides: TGTGCCAGCAGTTACCCGGGACAGGGGGCGGGGGAGCAGTACTTC. It is translated as CASSYPGQGAGEQYF.